The 18 T cell receptor beta chains reported below all come from one sample, sequenced in a study of PD-1 blockade in mismatch repair-deficient tumors. Here immunoSEQ multiplex PCR was the method, and the copy in TCRdb shows in-frame clones only, minus some. This sample has about 68,000 clones; 78% occur once, and the top ten carry nearly 5.5%. Sequencing used peripheral blood, obtained 2 weeks after starting pembrolizumab. The receptors come from an adult with mismatch repair-deficient cancer.

The V gene is TRBV4-1, the J gene TRBJ2-7, with D tentatively TRBD2 (5 bases). The germline gives CDR1 MGHRA, CDR2 YSYEKL. The CDR3 contains 16 residues. V was pared by 1 base and J by 6 bases, with 19 bases between. The CDR3 DNA sequence: TGCGCCAGCAGCCAAGGGCGCGGGCTAGCTTTGGGCGAGCAGTACTTC. Amino acids: CASSQGRGLALGEQYF.

The chain has TRBV7-3 and TRBJ1-2; D is possibly TRBD1 (5 bases). The germline CDR1 and CDR2 sequences are SGHTA and FQGTGA. V gave up 1 base and J gave up 6 bases, with 12 bases separating them. This CDR3 region has 14 residues. The CDR3 protein is CASSLNGRGDGYTF. The CDR3 DNA sequence: TGTGCCAGCAGCTTAAACGGGAGGGGAGATGGCTACACCTTC.

The J gene is TRBJ1-5, the V gene TRBV2; D remains ambiguous. The CDR3 consists of 16 residues. Germline CDR1 SNHLY, CDR2 FYNNEI. V was pared by 2 bases and J by 0 bases, with 11 bases between. In nucleotides, the CDR3 is TGTGCCAGCAGTGAATTTGGAAGGATTAGCAATCAGCCCCAGCATTTT. The encoded protein is CASSEFGRISNQPQHF.

This sequence joins TRBV6-1 and TRBJ2-5; 8 bases are a match to TRBD1. With V trimmed by 3 bases and J by 5 bases, 8 bases remained unmatched. The CDR3 covers 15 residues. Germline lookup yields CDR1 MNHNS and CDR2 SASEGT. The CDR3: CASSDETGALETQYF. The CDR3 nucleotides are TGTGCCAGCAGTGATGAGACAGGGGCGCTGGAGACCCAGTACTTC.

The chain links TRBV7-9 to TRBJ2-1; D remains ambiguous. CDR3 size: 14 residues. Trimming took off 3 bases at V and 10 bases at J, with 16 bases between the two ends. In germline, CDR1 is SEHNR, CDR2 FQNEAQ (reference sequence). CDR3 protein: CASSFGIRPHEQFF. In DNA form, the CDR3 reads TGTGCCAGCAGCTTTGGGATCCGTCCCCACGAGCAGTTCTTC.

This clone was recorded a few times. The rearrangement links TRBV11-3 to TRBJ1-1; D not resolved. V lost 7 bases, J lost 1 base, and 16 bases lay in between. This CDR3 has 15 amino acids. Germline CDR1 is SGHNT and CDR2 is YENEEA. The CDR3 DNA reads as TGTGCCAGCAAACGCTTCCAGCTGTCGAACACTGAAGCTTTCTTT. Translating it yields CASKRFQLSNTEAFF. Variable domain in full (rest from reference TRBV11-3 and TRBJ1-1): EAGVVQSPRYKIIEKKQPVAFWCNPISGHNTLYWYLQNLGQGPELLIRYENEEAVDDSQLPKDRFSAERLKGVDSTLKIQPAELGDSAVYLCASKRFQLSNTEAFFGQGTRLTVV.

The chain carries TRBV18 and TRBJ1-1, with D tentatively TRBD1 (6 bases). The V end lost 3 bases, the J end lost 4 bases, and 9 bases lay between the germline ends. The CDR3 is 13 amino acids. CDR1 and CDR2 from the germline V gene are KGHSH and LQKENI. DNA of the CDR3: TGTGCCAGCTCACCTGACAGGACCACTGAAGCTTTCTTT. This sequence encodes CASSPDRTTEAFF.

The rearrangement joins TRBV18 to TRBJ2-7, with D possibly TRBD2 on 5 matching bases. The CDR3 consists of 16 residues. The germline V gene encodes CDR1 KGHSH and CDR2 LQKENI. Between the trimmed V and J ends, which lost 2 bases and 2 bases, there was a span of 16 bases. The CDR3 DNA is TGTGCCAGCTCACCAGACGGGAAAAGGAATACCTACGAGCAGTACTTC. Translated: CASSPDGKRNTYEQYF.

The chain uses TRBV7-3 and TRBJ2-3; D is possibly TRBD2 (6 bases). CDR3 length: 15 residues. Trimming shortened V by 2 bases and J by 6 bases, and 15 bases separated the two germline ends. CDR1 and CDR2 from the germline V gene are SGHTA and FQGTGA. CDR3 region: CASSLGGNGADTQYF. In DNA, the CDR3 is TGTGCCAGCAGCTTAGGCGGGAATGGGGCGGATACGCAGTATTTT.

The gene calls are TRBV11-2 and TRBJ1-5; TRBD1 might be the D (5 bases). This CDR3 is built from 15 residues. Deletions cut 0 bases from V and 7 bases from J, with 13 bases between. The germline V gene encodes CDR1 SGHAT and CDR2 FQNNGV. CDR3 sequence reads: CASSLDGGEGQPQHF. The CDR3 coding sequence is TGTGCCAGCAGCTTAGATGGAGGGGAGGGCCAGCCCCAGCATTTT. The full variable domain, completed using reference TRBV11-2 and TRBJ1-5, is EAGVAQSPRYKIIEKRQSVAFWCNPISGHATLYWYQQILGQGPKLLIQFQNNGVVDDSQLPKDRFSAERLKGVDSTLKIQPAKLEDSAVYLCASSLDGGEGQPQHFGDGTRLSIL.

This clone was seen a handful of times. The chain combines TRBV13 with TRBJ1-1, with 10 bases that match TRBD1. The germline V gene has CDR1 PRHDT and CDR2 FYEKMQ (reference sequence). The CDR3 spans 19 residues. The trim removed 1 base at V and 3 bases at J, leaving 14 bases unmatched. In nucleotides, the CDR3 is TGTGCCAGCAGCTTAGTGGGCTGGGACAGGGGCTACAGGGACACTGAAGCTTTCTTT. Its translation: CASSLVGWDRGYRDTEAFF.

The chain employs TRBV7-2 and TRBJ2-3; D is perhaps TRBD2 (6 bases). CDR3 length: 15 residues. CDR1 and CDR2 (germline): SGHTA, FQGNSA. V gave up 4 bases and J gave up 4 bases, with 15 bases separating them. The CDR3 nucleotides read TGTGCCAGCAGCTATGCGGGGTTATTTCCAGATACGCAGTATTTT. Translating it yields CASSYAGLFPDTQYF.

V and J are TRBV9 and TRBJ2-1; D may be TRBD1 or TRBD2 (6 bases each). Germline V gene sequence: CDR1 SGDLS, CDR2 YYNGEE. Trimming removed 6 bases from V and 1 base from J, with 17 bases in between. This CDR3 is 16 amino acids long. The CDR3 DNA sequence: TGTGCCAGCACCAAGGGGGGTGGTCATTCCTACAATGAGCAGTTCTTC. Translating it yields CASTKGGGHSYNEQFF.

This clone came up a few times. V gene TRBV7-6 combines with J gene TRBJ1-2; D is undetermined. Between the trimmed V and J ends, which lost 5 bases and 6 bases, there was a span of 13 bases. The CDR3 runs 13 residues. Per germline, CDR1 SGHVS and CDR2 FNYEAQ. In DNA, the CDR3 is TGTGCCAGCAGCCCGAGGGTCAGCGATGGCTACACCTTC. Translated: CASSPRVSDGYTF.

CDR3 amino acids: CASSHGPEQYF. Written as DNA, the CDR3 is TGCGCCAGCAGCCACGGGCCCGAGCAGTACTTC. The rearrangement joins TRBV4-1 to TRBJ2-7; D gene unclear. The germline V and J ends were trimmed by 3 bases and 6 bases, with 6 bases remaining between them. CDR3 length: 11 residues. Germline V gives CDR1 MGHRA, CDR2 YSYEKL.

The chain recombines TRBV7-6 with TRBJ2-1; 10 nucleotides agree with TRBD2. The CDR3 contains 22 residues. Losses at the gene ends were 1 base for V and 9 bases for J; bases not matched to a gene: 27. Germline CDR1 SGHVS, CDR2 FNYEAQ. The chain's CDR3 is CASSLDPSGSFSGKQHNIEQFF. The CDR3 DNA follows: TGTGCCAGCAGCTTAGATCCTAGCGGGAGCTTCTCCGGAAAGCAACACAATATTGAGCAGTTCTTC. The complete variable domain, with remaining parts taken from reference TRBV7-6 and TRBJ2-1, reads GAGVSQSPRYKVTKRGQDVALRCDPISGHVSLYWYRQALGQGPEFLTYFNYEAQQDKSGLPNDRFSAERPEGSISTLTIQRTEQRDSAMYRCASSLDPSGSFSGKQHNIEQFFGPGTRLTVL.

This sequence joins TRBV29-1 and TRBJ2-7, with 11 bases aligning to TRBD2. Losses at the gene ends were 7 bases for V and 1 base for J; bases not matched to a gene: 12. CDR1 is SQVTM and CDR2 is ANQGSEA in the germline V gene. The CDR3 is 16 residues long. The CDR3 here is CSASGVAGGPSYEQYF. The CDR3 coding sequence is TGCAGCGCCTCTGGGGTAGCGGGAGGGCCGTCCTACGAGCAGTACTTC.

The genes are TRBV6-6 and TRBJ2-3; unclear D gene. Germline V CDR1 and CDR2: MNHNY, SVGAGI (reference sequence). V lost 5 bases to trimming and J lost 4 bases, with 7 bases between them. This CDR3 contains 12 residues. The CDR3: CASSSHSDTQYF. The CDR3 DNA reads as TGTGCCAGCAGTAGCCATTCAGATACGCAGTATTTT.